The clone carrying this T cell receptor beta chain came up a few times. This sample stems from a study of blood T cell repertoires in COVID-19. Across the whole study: Samples of COVID-19 (acute and convalescent) were obtained from the United States, Italy and Spain. The cDNA or gDNA used as material had been derived from T cells, B-cell-depleted T cells, or PBMCs.

As handled by the study authors: Reference gene primers were amplified, and this amplification served to estimate nucleated cell counts. Only in-frame clones appear in the TCRdb table, and some are missing; sequencing was by immunoSEQ multiplex PCR. From that table come the V and J calls and clone size; the DNA was used to work out D and trimming. The sample consists of around 50,000 clones, 75% to 90% of them appearing once. This CDR3 spans 15 amino acids. The ends were cut back, 3 bases at V and 1 base at J, with 10 bases in the middle. Per germline, CDR1 LNHDA and CDR2 SQIVND (reference sequence).

The sequenced sample was peripheral blood. V is TRBV19 and J is TRBJ1-5, with D perhaps matching TRBD1 (5 bases). The sequence was collected from a human donor in a cohort sampled during active COVID-19. In nucleotides, the CDR3 is TGTGCCAGTAGTATGGGGGGTGGAAGCAATCAGCCCCAGCATTTT. Protein product: CASSMGGGSNQPQHF.